The rows below give T cell receptor beta chains drawn from one sample of a study of T cell responses to AZD1222 COVID-19 vaccine. Produced via immunoSEQ multiplex PCR; TCRdb's table is partial and in-frame only. The table has some 67,000 clones, under 90% seen once; the top ten hold about 6.5%. Sequences were derived from peripheral blood, sampled 28 days after the second AZD1222 dose. The source of these receptors is an adult who received the AZD1222 COVID-19 vaccine. Each CDR3 is given with its conserved first and last residue. The order of the fields is V gene, clone size, J gene, D gene, CDR3 protein, CDR3 DNA. D genes are given only for firm matches. Rows may omit the clone size; those that give it use once, few, many or a size class.

TRBV7-2	NA	TRBJ1-1	NA	CASRSEKGSTEAFF	TGTGCCAGCAGGTCAGAAAAGGGGTCCACTGAAGCTTTCTTT
TRBV27	NA	TRBJ2-7	NA	CASSLMSLADEQYF	TGTGCCAGCAGTTTAATGAGTCTCGCCGACGAGCAGTACTTC
TRBV5-1	NA	TRBJ1-3	NA	CASSLGGGGNTIYF	TGCGCCAGCAGCTTGGGAGGTGGCGGAAACACCATATATTTT
TRBV4-1	NA	TRBJ2-1	NA	CASSQDWGPVGFF	TGCGCCAGCAGCCAGGATTGGGGACCCGTTGGGTTCTTC
TRBV4-1	NA	TRBJ2-2	TRBD2	CASSQGPASGGSTGELFF	TGCGCCAGCAGCCAAGGTCCAGCTAGCGGGGGGTCCACCGGGGAGCTGTTTTTT
TRBV27	NA	TRBJ1-5	TRBD1	CASRRQGAYQPQHF	TGTGCCAGCAGGCGGCAGGGGGCTTATCAGCCCCAGCATTTT
TRBV7-2	NA	TRBJ2-5	NA	CASSLFKKTGETQYF	TGTGCCAGCAGCTTATTCAAAAAAACGGGGGAGACCCAGTACTTC
TRBV5-1	NA	TRBJ1-4	NA	CASSNDPATNEKLFF	TGCGCCAGCAGCAACGACCCTGCAACTAATGAAAAACTGTTTTTT
TRBV2	NA	TRBJ2-3	NA	CASSEWLGTDTQYF	TGTGCCAGCAGTGAATGGTTGGGCACAGATACGCAGTATTTT
TRBV4-2	once	TRBJ1-6	NA	CASSPRYGQGPKLNSPLHF	TGTGCCAGCAGCCCGAGATATGGTCAGGGGCCAAAGTTGAATTCACCCCTCCACTTT
TRBV24-1	NA	TRBJ2-5	NA	CATSDLLQGKETQYF	TGTGCCACCAGTGATTTGCTCCAGGGTAAAGAGACCCAGTACTTC
TRBV24-1	NA	TRBJ1-1	NA	CATSHREGNEAFF	TGTGCCACCAGCCACAGGGAGGGGAACGAAGCTTTCTTT
TRBV5-6	few	TRBJ2-5	NA	CASTQGGMENQYF	TGTGCCAGCACTCAGGGGGGTATGGAGAACCAGTACTTC
TRBV7-9	NA	TRBJ2-5	NA	CASSTKRQETQYF	TGTGCCAGCAGCACAAAAAGGCAAGAGACCCAGTACTTC
TRBV11-1	NA	TRBJ2-1	NA	CASTFDGGEQFF	TGTGCCAGCACCTTCGATGGCGGTGAGCAGTTCTTC
TRBV5-1	NA	TRBJ2-1	TRBD2	CASSSGGPLNEQFF	TGCGCCAGCAGTAGCGGGGGCCCTCTCAATGAGCAGTTCTTC
TRBV4-3	NA	TRBJ1-4	TRBD1	CASSQETGAVNEKLFF	TGCGCCAGCAGCCAGGAGACAGGGGCCGTTAATGAAAAACTGTTTTTT
TRBV4-2	NA	TRBJ2-3	TRBD2	CASSQASIAGADTQYF	TGTGCCAGCAGCCAAGCCTCAATAGCGGGGGCAGATACGCAGTATTTT
TRBV7-2	few	TRBJ1-6	NA	CASTAQGKSPLHF	TGTGCCAGCACCGCGCAGGGGAAGTCACCCCTCCACTTT
TRBV30	once	TRBJ2-1	NA	CAWSRGSSYNEQFF	TGTGCCTGGAGTCGGGGAAGCTCCTACAATGAGCAGTTCTTC
TRBV27	NA	TRBJ1-2	NA	CASSFQGFNYGYTF	TGTGCCAGCAGTTTTCAGGGGTTTAACTATGGCTACACCTTC
TRBV7-9	NA	TRBJ1-5	NA	CASSFGGAGDSNQPQHF	TGTGCCAGCAGCTTTGGAGGGGCAGGGGATAGCAATCAGCCCCAGCATTTT
TRBV18	NA	TRBJ1-2	NA	CASSPGGITYGYTF	TGTGCCAGCTCACCGGGAGGGATAACTTATGGCTACACCTTC
TRBV13	few	TRBJ2-1	NA	CASSPRTARYNEQFF	TGTGCCAGCAGCCCTAGGACAGCACGCTACAATGAGCAGTTCTTC
TRBV6-5	NA	TRBJ1-1	TRBD1	CASKNTGTGFTEAFF	TGTGCCAGCAAGAATACCGGGACAGGGTTCACTGAAGCTTTCTTT
TRBV27	NA	TRBJ2-7	TRBD2	CASSPLAGTLYEQYF	TGTGCCAGCAGTCCGTTAGCGGGGACACTATACGAGCAGTACTTC
TRBV12-3/TRBV12-4	NA	TRBJ2-5	NA	CASSLSGWTQYF	TGTGCCAGCAGTCTGTCGGGCTGGACCCAGTACTTC